This TCR beta chain was identified in a study of cytomegalovirus exposure and HLA in healthy donors. Broader study findings: For presence/absence analyses, sequencing depth was assumed to be roughly uniform across donors. There were reportedly fewer N-insertions in an Asian-associated ancestry cluster than the roughly 700-donor mean, in a later analysis. Later analysis associated a missense DCLRE1C variant with TCR beta V- and J-gene trimming. Rarity characterized most TCR sequences, yet some public TCRs appeared in many donors.

Amplification used 60 Vbeta primers and 13 Jbeta primers. Profiled with immunoSEQ multiplex PCR; TCRdb holds only in-frame clones, not every one. The sample lists around 300,000 clones, 85% to 90% occurring once. This CDR3 is 16 amino acids long. Germline V gene sequence: CDR1 SEHNR, CDR2 FQNEAQ (reference sequence). In the case of this clone: The antigen is not known. An end of the junction does not agree with germline; a read error may underlie this.

This sequence was found in a woman between 18 and 29 years old in good health and CMV-seronegative. The specimen was PBMCs. V gene TRBV7-9 combines with J gene TRBJ1-2, with 10 bases matching TRBD1. CDR3 nucleotides: TGTTCCAGCAGCTTAGCAGGGACAGGGGTAGAGGATGGCTACACCTTC. It codes for CSSSLAGTGVEDGYTF.